These 23 T cell receptor beta chains originate from one sample sequenced in a study of response to subunit inactivated influenza vaccine (dated by TCRdb to 2016 to 2019). Libraries came from RT-PCR. Instrument on record: Illumina HiSeq 2500. TCRdb trimmed public reads at Q25 via fastp, called clones via MiXCR and kept in-frame beta chains. Identical CDR3 proteins give one entry, which carries the most common genes and DNA. For this sample the table gives 610,000 or so distinct CDR3 sequences, of which around 15% were detected only once. The top ten constitute around 10% of the sample. The sequencing used PBMCs from blood, collected 11 to 12 days after vaccination. The receptor set was obtained from a middle-aged man who received an inactivated influenza vaccine. Donor details come from another sample of the same person, matched by shared clones.

This clonotype was counted a few times. The chain employs TRBV10-2 and TRBJ1-4; the D gene is possibly TRBD1 (5 bases). V was cut by 6 bases and J by 5 bases, with 13 bases left in between. The germline gives CDR1 WSHSY, CDR2 SAAADI. The CDR3 loop spans 14 amino acids. CDR3 coding DNA: TGCGCCAGCAGGGGTTTGGGACCCAATGAAAAACTGTTTTTT. The encoded protein is CASRGLGPNEKLFF.

The rearrangement uses TRBV6-1 and TRBJ2-5, with 8 positions matching TRBD2. Germline V gives CDR1 MNHNS, CDR2 SASEGT. The CDR3 sequence is 15 residues long. V was clipped by 6 bases and J by 4 bases; unmatched bases: 10. The CDR3 DNA reads as TGTGCCAGCAGAGGGGCGGGGGGTCCCCCAGAGACCCAGTACTTC. Protein: CASRGAGGPPETQYF.

Only a few counts were recorded for this clonotype. The V and J genes are TRBV6-1 and TRBJ1-6; D remains ambiguous. V dropped 6 bases and J dropped 4 bases, with 13 bases sitting between them. CDR3 size: 15 residues. CDR1 is MNHNS, CDR2 SASEGT, per germline. Here the CDR3 reads CASSSGRVYNSPLHF. The CDR3 nucleotides are TGTGCCAGCAGCTCCGGACGGGTGTATAATTCACCCCTCCACTTT.

The V call is TRBV29-1, the J call TRBJ2-1; TRBD2 matches at 8 bases. This CDR3 has 15 amino acids. Per the germline V gene, CDR1 is SQVTM and CDR2 is ANQGSEA. J was trimmed by 4 bases and V by 5 bases; bases with no gene match: 10. CDR3 nucleotides: TGCAGCGTTCAAACTGGGGCTAGCGGGTACAATGAGCAGTTCTTC. It encodes CSVQTGASGYNEQFF.

The chain couples TRBV27 to TRBJ2-7; D might be TRBD1 (6 bases). Germline V gene sequence: CDR1 MNHEY, CDR2 SMNVEV (reference sequence). Trimming removed 0 bases at V and 3 bases at J, with 12 bases between. This CDR3 contains 15 residues. CDR3 sequence: CASSLSGGHFYEQYF. In nucleotides, the CDR3 is TGTGCCAGCAGTTTATCAGGGGGACACTTCTACGAGCAGTACTTC.

This chain joins TRBV14 and TRBJ2-1, with D possibly being TRBD2 (7 bases). The CDR3 contains 16 residues. V lost 5 bases, J lost 0 bases, and 14 bases lay in between. The V gene's germline CDR1 is SGHDN and CDR2 FVKESK. The CDR3 DNA reads as TGTGCCAGCAGCGCAAGGGGGGGGAGCTCCTACAATGAGCAGTTCTTC. Translation gives CASSARGGSSYNEQFF.

V usage is TRBV9 and J usage is TRBJ2-1, with D possibly matching TRBD1 (5 bases). Germline CDR1 is SGDLS and CDR2 is YYNGEE. The CDR3 is made up of 14 amino acids. V lost 3 bases and J 12 bases, leaving 19 bases between the germline ends. CDR3 in DNA: TGTGCCAGCAGCGCAGATGTAGACAAAACAGGGCAGTTCTTC. Translating it yields CASSADVDKTGQFF.

This clonotype was seen a few times. This chain connects TRBV7-2 to TRBJ2-3; D might be TRBD2 (6 bases). Per germline, CDR1 SGHTA and CDR2 FQGNSA. Between the trimmed V and J ends, which lost 0 bases and 4 bases, there was a span of 11 bases. This CDR3 region has 15 residues. This CDR3 reads CASSLAAWGADTQYF. Written as DNA, the CDR3 is TGTGCCAGCAGCTTAGCTGCTTGGGGGGCAGATACGCAGTATTTT.

This clonotype was counted ten times or more. This sequence joins TRBV4-2 and TRBJ2-1; no firm D call. V was shortened by 0 bases and J by 5 bases, with 11 bases between the two germline ends. CDR1 is LGHNA, CDR2 YNFKEQ, per germline. CDR3 length: 15 residues. The DNA of the CDR3 is TGTGCCAGCAGCCAAGAGAGGCAGAGGAACAATGAGCAGTTCTTC. Protein: CASSQERQRNNEQFF.

This clonotype was observed a handful of times. The chain uses TRBV12-3 or TRBV12-4 and TRBJ2-3, with D perhaps matching TRBD1 (5 bases). The CDR3 contains 16 residues. The ends were cut back, 2 bases at V and 2 bases at J, with 14 bases in the middle. The CDR3 bases are TGTGCCAGCAGTTTAACTGCAGGGATAAACACAGATACGCAGTATTTT. Encoded protein: CASSLTAGINTDTQYF.

This chain joins TRBV2 and TRBJ2-7, with unresolved D. The CDR3 length is 13 residues. Trimming stripped 6 bases from V and 1 base from J, with 10 bases between. Germline-derived CDR1 and CDR2 are SNHLY and FYNNEI. DNA for the CDR3: TGTGCCAGCAGATATCAGGCGTCCTACGAGCAGTACTTC. Translating it yields CASRYQASYEQYF. The full variable domain, completed using reference TRBV2 and TRBJ2-7, is EPEVTQTPSHQVTQMGQEVILRCVPISNHLYFYWYRQILGQKVEFLVSFYNNEISEKSEIFDDQFSVERPDGSNFTLKIRSTKLEDSAMYFCASRYQASYEQYFGPGTRLTVT.

J is TRBJ2-7 and V is TRBV2; 7 bases map to TRBD1. J gave up 7 bases and V 8 bases, and 11 bases lay outside the gene matches. There are 13 residues in the CDR3. Germline CDR1 is SNHLY and CDR2 is FYNNEI. The DNA of the CDR3 is TGTGCCAGCCGCGGACAGGCGACTCTAGAGCAGTACTTC. Protein sequence: CASRGQATLEQYF.

This clonotype was counted a few times. The chain links TRBV18 to TRBJ2-7; D is unresolved. The CDR3 extends over 13 amino acids. Trimming took off 3 bases at V and 7 bases at J, with 13 bases between the two ends. Germline CDR1 and CDR2: KGHSH and LQKENI. The CDR3 loop reads CASSPGANPEQYF. DNA of the CDR3: TGTGCCAGCTCACCCGGCGCGAACCCAGAGCAGTACTTC.

This clonotype was found many times. The chain carries TRBV24-1 and TRBJ2-1, with 7 bases lining up with TRBD1. CDR1 and CDR2 (germline): KGHDR, SFDVKD. There are 15 residues in the CDR3. V shed 6 bases, J shed 8 bases, and the junction held 12 bases outside the gene matches. This chain's CDR3 is CATSPTGTAWDEQFF. CDR3 DNA sequence: TGTGCCACCAGTCCAACAGGGACAGCATGGGATGAGCAGTTCTTC.

This clonotype has only a few counts. This rearrangement joins TRBV4-2 to TRBJ2-5; no reliable D call. The length of the CDR3 is 15 residues. The germline V gene encodes CDR1 LGHNA and CDR2 YNFKEQ. V lost 0 bases, J lost 3 bases, and 11 bases lay in between. CDR3 sequence: CASSQDPRSKETQYF. CDR3 DNA sequence: TGTGCCAGCAGCCAAGATCCCCGGTCCAAAGAGACCCAGTACTTC.

A few counts support this clonotype. The chain links TRBV2 to TRBJ2-1; either TRBD1 or TRBD2 may supply D (5 bases each). The ends were cut back, 6 bases at V and 10 bases at J, with 13 bases in the middle. The CDR3 loop spans 12 amino acids. In germline, CDR1 is SNHLY, CDR2 FYNNEI. The CDR3: CASSGTRREQFF. Written as DNA, the CDR3 is TGTGCCAGCAGCGGGACCCGACGGGAGCAGTTCTTC.

This clonotype was picked up a small number of times. V is TRBV5-6 and J is TRBJ2-1; D ambiguous. The CDR3 contains 15 residues. From germline, CDR1 is SGHDT and CDR2 YYEEEE. The ends were cut back, 5 bases at V and 0 bases at J, with 12 bases in the middle. For the CDR3, the DNA is TGTGCCAGCAGGTCTACAGTAAACTCCTACAATGAGCAGTTCTTC. Translating gives CASRSTVNSYNEQFF.

The chain combines TRBV5-1 with TRBJ2-1; tentatively, D is TRBD1 (6 bases). The CDR3 is made up of 15 amino acids. Germline CDR1 reads SGHRS; CDR2 reads YFSETQ. Trimming stripped 4 bases from V and 1 base from J, with 12 bases between. CDR3 nucleotide sequence: TGCGCCAGCAGCCCTGGACAGAATTCCTACAATGAGCAGTTCTTC. Translated, it gives CASSPGQNSYNEQFF. Complete variable domain (other parts from reference TRBV5-1 and TRBJ2-1): KAGVTQTPRYLIKTRGQQVTLSCSPISGHRSVSWYQQTPGQGLQFLFEYFSETQRNKGNFPGRFSGRQFSNSRSEMNVSTLELGDSALYLCASSPGQNSYNEQFFGPGTRLTVL.

This clonotype was detected only a few times. V is TRBV12-3 or TRBV12-4 and J is TRBJ2-5; 8 nucleotides line up with TRBD2. The CDR3 covers 14 residues. J was trimmed by 5 bases and V by 7 bases; bases with no gene match: 9. The CDR3 region is CASNSAGAAETQYF. The CDR3 bases are TGTGCCAGCAATTCAGCGGGAGCGGCGGAGACCCAGTACTTC.

This clonotype was detected ten times or more. V and J are TRBV24-1 and TRBJ2-3; 7 nucleotides line up with TRBD1. CDR3 length equals 16 residues. V dropped 3 bases and J dropped 0; count of bases not matched to a gene: 5. Looked up from germline, CDR1 is KGHDR and CDR2 is SFDVKD. The CDR3 DNA reads TGTGCCACCAGTGATGGACAGGAGACAAGCACAGATACGCAGTATTTT. Protein product: CATSDGQETSTDTQYF.

This clonotype has just a few counts. The chain carries TRBV20-1 and TRBJ2-3, with D tentatively TRBD2 (6 bases). Germline CDR1 reads DFQATT; CDR2 reads SNEGSKA (reference sequence). The V and J ends lost 3 bases and 0 bases respectively, with 16 bases between them. This CDR3 is built from 16 residues. The CDR3 DNA reads as TGCAGTGCTAGCCGCATCGGCCGGGGGAGCACAGATACGCAGTATTTT. Encoded protein: CSASRIGRGSTDTQYF.

The J gene is TRBJ2-1, the V gene TRBV12-3 or TRBV12-4; D unresolved. Between the trimmed V and J ends, which lost 1 base and 3 bases, there was a span of 10 bases. This CDR3 has 15 residues. The CDR3 nucleotides are TGTGCCAGCAGTTTAGACTCCGGATACTACAATGAGCAGTTCTTC. Its protein product is CASSLDSGYYNEQFF.

The V and J genes are TRBV20-1 and TRBJ2-5, with D maybe TRBD2 (6 bases). V shed 3 bases and J shed 2 bases, with 13 bases lying between them. Germline V gene data show CDR1 as DFQATT and CDR2 as SNEGSKA (reference sequence). The CDR3 spans 14 residues. CDR3 nucleotide sequence: TGCAGTGCTAGGCGAGCGGGTGTACAAGAGACCCAGTACTTC. It encodes CSARRAGVQETQYF.